The T cell receptor (beta chain) described here comes from a study of shared clonotypes between healthy human individuals. As for this clone: Its specificity is unknown.

The protocol was immunoSEQ multiplex PCR, while the TCRdb copy is restricted to in-frame clones and leaves out a portion. The table has approximately 1,000,000 clones, roughly 77% seen once. Trimming took 6 bases from V and 2 from J, leaving 10 bases between them. The CDR3 sequence is 12 residues long. Germline V gene lookup returns CDR1 SQVTM and CDR2 ANQGSEA. Study outcomes and limitations: On the whole, naive subsets had larger estimated richness than memory subsets had.

The sequenced sample consisted of memory CD4+ T cells from PBMCs. Subset defined: CD45RA-negative fraction. The V and J genes are TRBV29-1 and TRBJ2-5, with D perhaps TRBD1 (5 bases). The receptor was derived from a man aged 18 to 35 in good health. Some clones in this sample may be carry-over from other donors' samples. The CDR3 here is CSVSQGQETQYF. The CDR3 DNA is TGCAGCGTGAGTCAGGGACAAGAGACCCAGTACTTC.